This T cell receptor beta chain was sequenced for a study of T cells expressing NK-cell markers. About the research overall: Repertoires of TCR beta were obtained from T cells sorted as CD3+CD56+NKG2C+, CD3+CD56+NKG2C- and CD3+CD56-NKG2C+. Eight donors were sequenced, of whom seven were HCMV-seropositive, while the remaining one was HCMV-seronegative.

Study conclusions and caveats: In roughly six donors, dominant CD3+CD56+NKG2C+ clonotypes ranked among the top 10 CD8+ clonotypes.

In the case of this clonotype: The antigen is undetermined.

CDR3 length: 13 amino acids. Germline V gives CDR1 SGHAT, CDR2 FQNNGV. TCR beta cDNA was made by 5'RACE template switching with UMIs. TCRdb reprocessed the 5' RACE reads and keeps a single row for each CDR3 protein, giving no DNA. The table for this sample gives approximately 420,000 distinct CDR3 sequences. The receptor was derived from a woman aged 50 to 60 in good health. The chain joins TRBV11-2 to TRBJ1-1. The source material was blood T cells: a sorted CD56 or NKG2C T cell subset, CD4+ or CD8+ T cells, or bulk PBMC T cells (not recorded which). The CDR3 sequence: CASSLDSNIEAFF.